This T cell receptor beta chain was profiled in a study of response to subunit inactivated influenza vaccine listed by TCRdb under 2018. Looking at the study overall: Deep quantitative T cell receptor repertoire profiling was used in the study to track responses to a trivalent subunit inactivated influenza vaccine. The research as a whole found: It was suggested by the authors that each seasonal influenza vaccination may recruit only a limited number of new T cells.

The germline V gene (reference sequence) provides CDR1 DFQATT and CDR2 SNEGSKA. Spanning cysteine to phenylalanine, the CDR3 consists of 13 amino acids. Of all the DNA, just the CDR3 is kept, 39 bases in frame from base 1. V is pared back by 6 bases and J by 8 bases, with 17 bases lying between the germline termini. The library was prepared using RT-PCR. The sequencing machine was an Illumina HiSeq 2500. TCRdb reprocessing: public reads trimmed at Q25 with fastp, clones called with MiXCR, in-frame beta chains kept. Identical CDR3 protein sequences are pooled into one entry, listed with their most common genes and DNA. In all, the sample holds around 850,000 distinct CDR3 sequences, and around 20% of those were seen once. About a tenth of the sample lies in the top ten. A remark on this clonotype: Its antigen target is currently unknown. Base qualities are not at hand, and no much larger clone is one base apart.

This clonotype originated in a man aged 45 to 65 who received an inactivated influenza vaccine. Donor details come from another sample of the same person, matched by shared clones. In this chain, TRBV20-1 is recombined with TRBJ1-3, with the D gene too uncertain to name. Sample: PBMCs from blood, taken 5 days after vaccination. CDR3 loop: CSAPRRDGDTIYF. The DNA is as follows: TGCAGTGCCCCAAGACGGGATGGGGACACCATATATTTT.